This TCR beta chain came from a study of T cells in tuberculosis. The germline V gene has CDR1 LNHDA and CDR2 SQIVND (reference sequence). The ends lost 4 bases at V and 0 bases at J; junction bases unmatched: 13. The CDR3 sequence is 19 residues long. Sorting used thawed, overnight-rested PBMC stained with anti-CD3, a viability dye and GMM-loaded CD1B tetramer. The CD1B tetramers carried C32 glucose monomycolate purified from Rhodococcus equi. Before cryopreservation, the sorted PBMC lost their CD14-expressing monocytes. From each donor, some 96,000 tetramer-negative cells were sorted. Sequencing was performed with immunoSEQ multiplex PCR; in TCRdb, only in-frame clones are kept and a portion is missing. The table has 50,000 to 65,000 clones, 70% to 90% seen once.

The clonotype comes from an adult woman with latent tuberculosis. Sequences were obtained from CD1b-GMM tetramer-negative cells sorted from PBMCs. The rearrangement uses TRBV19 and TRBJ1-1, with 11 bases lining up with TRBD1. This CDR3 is CASSTLRTGGVFMNTEAFF. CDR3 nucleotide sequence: TGTGCCAGTAGTACTCTTCGGACAGGGGGCGTCTTTATGAACACTGAAGCTTTCTTT.